The 10 T cell receptor beta chains in this list originate from one sample, sequenced in a study of T cell clonality in common variable immunodeficiency. TCRdb keeps only in-frame clones here, not all; method: immunoSEQ multiplex PCR. Singletons are absent from the sample, which has 30,000 to 40,000 clones. Sequenced input: peripheral blood mononuclear cells. The receptors originated from a person between 18 and 75 years old in good health.

Concerning this clone itself: The CDR3 is cut off 3 residues early in the read; its end comes from the germline J gene. The sample holds other DNA sequences that translate to the same CDR3. The chain recombines TRBV2 with TRBJ1-2, with 7 bases lining up with TRBD1. The CDR3 has 13 amino acids. In germline, CDR1 is SNHLY, CDR2 FYNNEI. The CDR3 DNA, read in part, is TGTGCCAGCTTCGGACAGGCGCTCTACGGC. Amino acid sequence: CASFGQALYG. In full, the CDR3 is CASFGQALYGYTF.

This clone was seen at least ten times. The CDR3 is cut off 3 residues early in the read; its end comes from the germline J gene. This sequence joins TRBV5-4 and TRBJ1-1; D remains ambiguous. In germline, CDR1 is SGHNT, CDR2 YYREEE (reference sequence). The CDR3 runs to 14 residues. The germline V and J ends were trimmed by 1 base and 5 bases, with 12 bases remaining between them. The CDR3 here is CASSLISGRTEAFF. The part of the CDR3 DNA that was read is TGTGCCAGCAGCTTGATATCGGGTCGGACTGAA. The whole variable domain, remainder taken from reference TRBV5-4 and TRBJ1-1, is ETGVTQSPTHLIKTRGQQVTLRCSSQSGHNTVSWYQQALGQGPQFIFQYYREEENGRGNFPPRFSGLQFPNYSSELNVNALELDDSALYLCASSLISGRTEAFFGQGTRLTVV.

This clone was recorded at least ten times. The read finishes 3 residues shy of the CDR3 end, and the germline J gene is used to complete it. V gene TRBV6-2 or TRBV6-3 combines with J gene TRBJ2-1; D is perhaps TRBD2 (6 bases). CDR1 and CDR2 (germline): MNHEY, SVGEGT. The V end was cut by 7 bases, the J end by 9 bases, with 16 bases between. The CDR3 has 13 residues. The part of the CDR3 DNA that was read is TGTGCCAGCACCCGACTAGATGCGGGTGAG. Its translation is CASTRLDAGE. The CDR3 reads in full as CASTRLDAGEQFF.

There are many counts of this clone. The sequenced fragment ends 3 residues before the CDR3 boundary, so the rest is inferred from the germline J gene. V and J are TRBV20-1 and TRBJ2-3; D is unclear. V was pared by 6 bases and J by 4 bases, with 14 bases between. The length of the CDR3 is 13 residues. Germline lookup yields CDR1 DFQATT and CDR2 SNEGSKA (reference sequence). Incomplete CDR3 DNA: TGCAGTGCCCGGGTCGCTCCCGCAGATACG. Its protein product is CSARVAPADT. The whole CDR3 protein is CSARVAPADTQYF.

About this clone itself: The CDR3 end falls 3 residues outside the read, so it is completed with the germline J gene. The rearrangement uses TRBV6-2 or TRBV6-3 and TRBJ2-2, with D possibly TRBD1 on 5 matching bases. Per germline, CDR1 MNHEY and CDR2 SVGEGT. This CDR3 region has 15 residues. The CDR3 is CATHPESSGANVLFF. CDR3 DNA (partial): TGTGCCACCCACCCGGAGAGCTCTGGGGCCAACGTG.

The sample holds a few counts of this clone. This CDR3 reads CASSLGGTSFLSEQFF. Incomplete CDR3 DNA: TGCGCCAGCAGCTTGGGAGGGACTAGCTTCCTGAGTGAG. The chain carries TRBV5-1 and TRBJ2-1; 9 bases fit TRBD2. The read terminates 3 residues before the CDR3 end, so the remaining end is supplied by the germline J gene. V shed 0 bases, J shed 9 bases, and the junction held 10 bases outside the gene matches. CDR3 length: 16 residues. Germline V gives CDR1 SGHRS, CDR2 YFSETQ.

This clone was observed many times. The read finishes 3 residues shy of the CDR3 end, and the germline J gene is used to complete it. The gene calls are TRBV19 and TRBJ1-1, with 7 bases matching TRBD1. Germline V gives CDR1 LNHDA, CDR2 SQIVND (reference sequence). This CDR3 comprises 17 residues. V shed 1 base and J 0 bases; nucleotides not matched to a gene: 8. The part of the CDR3 DNA that was read is TGTGCCAGTAGTATAGGAGGGGGCGGGTGGGTGAACACTGAA. As protein: CASSIGGGGWVNTE. The full CDR3 sequence reads CASSIGGGGWVNTEAFF. Based on the CDR3 plus reference TRBV19 and TRBJ1-1, the full variable domain is DGGITQSPKYLFRKEGQNVTLSCEQNLNHDAMYWYRQDPGQGLRLIYYSQIVNDFQKGDIAEGYSVSREKKESFPLTVTSAQKNPTAFYLCASSIGGGGWVNTEAFFGQGTRLTVV.

In this sample, this clone turned up many times. The read finishes 3 residues shy of the CDR3 end, and the germline J gene is used to complete it. The chain links TRBV7-3 to TRBJ2-7; D perhaps matches TRBD2 (7 bases). Germline CDR1 reads SGHTA; CDR2 reads FQGTGA. Between the trimmed V and J ends, which lost 2 bases and 2 bases, there was a span of 16 bases. There are 16 residues in the CDR3. The part of the CDR3 DNA that was read is TGTGCCAGCAGCTTAGAATCGGGGGGCCCCACCTACGAG. Protein product: CASSLESGGPTYE. The entire CDR3 reads CASSLESGGPTYEQYF.

Note on this clone: From the germline J gene comes the end of the CDR3, since the read stops 3 residues before it. The chain carries TRBV18 and TRBJ2-3; D is perhaps TRBD1 (6 bases). The CDR3 is 15 residues long. Germline-derived CDR1 and CDR2 are KGHSH and LQKENI. CDR3: CASSPTVGGQETQYF. CDR3 DNA, as far as it was read: TGTGCCAGCTCACCGACAGTAGGGGGACAAGAGACG. The entire variable domain, with the rest obtained from reference TRBV18 and TRBJ2-3, is as follows: NAGVMQNPRHLVRRRGQEARLRCSPMKGHSHVYWYRQLPEEGLKFMVYLQKENIIDESGMPKERFSAEFPKEGPSILRIQQVVRGDSAAYFCASSPTVGGQETQYFGPGTRLTVL.

This clone appeared many times. Coverage ceases 3 residues before the CDR3 finishes, and the germline J gene fills in the end. The chain is built from TRBV30 and TRBJ2-7; TRBD2 might be the D (6 bases). Germline-derived CDR1 and CDR2 are GTSNPN and SVGIG (reference sequence). The ends were cut back, 0 bases at V and 6 bases at J, with 15 bases in the middle. CDR3 length: 14 residues. Incomplete CDR3 DNA: TGTGCCTGGAGTGTAGGCGCGGGGCTAGGCGAG. Encoded protein: CAWSVGAGLGE. The whole CDR3 sequence reads CAWSVGAGLGEQYF.